This T cell receptor beta chain came from a study of blood T cell repertoires in COVID-19. Overall study: Acute-phase and convalescent COVID-19 samples originated in the United States, Italy and Spain. T cells, B-cell-depleted T cells, or PBMCs provided the cDNA or gDNA that served as material.

Unmatched junction bases numbered 11, after V lost 0 bases and J lost 3 bases. Germline CDR1 is LGHNA and CDR2 is YSLEER. The CDR3 is 18 residues long. The recovered donors of Cohort 3 showed two negative PCRs, clearance, or symptom resolution. Original methodology: The authors estimated nucleated cell counts from reference gene primer amplification. The table came from immunoSEQ multiplex PCR; TCRdb's copy has only in-frame clones and leaves some out. V, J and clone size derive from that table, while D and trimming were established from the DNA sequence. The sample lists a few hundred thousand clones, under 95% seen once, with roughly 18% in the top ten.

The J gene is TRBJ2-4, the V gene TRBV4-3, with 7 bases lining up with TRBD2. This TCR was sampled from a young woman who had recovered from COVID-19. The sequencing sample was made of PBMCs or T cells enriched from blood (not recorded which). This CDR3 is CASSQDPLREPHKNIQYF. The CDR3 nucleotides are TGCGCCAGCAGCCAAGACCCCCTGCGGGAGCCCCACAAAAACATTCAGTACTTC.